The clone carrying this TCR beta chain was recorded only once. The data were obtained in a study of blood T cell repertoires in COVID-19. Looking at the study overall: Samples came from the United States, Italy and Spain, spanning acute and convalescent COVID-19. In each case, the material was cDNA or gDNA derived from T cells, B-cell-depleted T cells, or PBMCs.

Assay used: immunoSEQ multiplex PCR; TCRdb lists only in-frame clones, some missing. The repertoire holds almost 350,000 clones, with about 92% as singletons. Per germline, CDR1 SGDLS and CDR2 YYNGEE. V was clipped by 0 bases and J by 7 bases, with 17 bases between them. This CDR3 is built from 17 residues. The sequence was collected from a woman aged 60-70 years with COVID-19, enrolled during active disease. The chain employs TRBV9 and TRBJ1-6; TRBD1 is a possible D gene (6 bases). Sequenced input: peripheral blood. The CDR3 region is CASSVERISGENSPLHF. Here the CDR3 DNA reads TGTGCCAGCAGCGTAGAGCGCATTTCAGGGGAAAATTCACCCCTCCACTTT.